Each of the 3 T cell receptor beta chains below was sequenced from the same sample in a study of blood T cell repertoires in COVID-19. Sequenced by immunoSEQ multiplex PCR; TCRdb stores in-frame clones only, minus some. The sample holds 120,000 to 150,000 clones, around 85% seen once. The sample taken for sequencing was peripheral blood. These receptors came from a man aged 50-59 years with acute or convalescent COVID-19.

This clone was seen many times. This chain joins TRBV12-3 or TRBV12-4 and TRBJ1-2; D is possibly TRBD1 (5 bases). CDR3 length: 13 residues. Trimming pared 5 bases from V and 3 bases from J, leaving 10 bases between. The CDR3 sequence: CASSQGLYYGYTF. The DNA of the CDR3 is TGTGCCAGCAGTCAGGGCCTCTACTATGGCTACACCTTC.

The gene calls are TRBV12-3 or TRBV12-4 and TRBJ2-2; D is undetermined. CDR3 length: 10 amino acids. Trimming removed 4 bases from V and 8 bases from J, with 2 bases in between. The CDR3 DNA reads as TGTGCCAGCAGTTCTGGGGAGCTGTTTTTT. Its translation: CASSSGELFF.

The gene calls are TRBV9 and TRBJ2-1, with TRBD2 identical over 9 bases. The CDR3 loop spans 16 amino acids. Germline CDR1 reads SGDLS; CDR2 reads YYNGEE. The V and J ends lost 1 base and 9 bases, in that order; junction bases with no gene match: 11. The CDR3 here is CASSVQGLAIEGEQFF. Written as DNA, the CDR3 is TGTGCCAGCAGCGTACAAGGACTAGCGATCGAGGGTGAGCAGTTCTTC.